This is a list of T cell receptor beta chains from one sample in a study of CD8+ T cells in alopecia areata. Sequencing was performed with immunoSEQ multiplex PCR; in TCRdb, only in-frame clones are kept and a portion is missing. The sample carries 90,000 or so clones, 40% to 50% recorded once. The sample was CD8+ T cells sorted from blood, taken at week 24, from a patient treated with tofacitinib. The receptor set was obtained from a human donor with alopecia areata. Each CDR3 is given with its conserved first and last residue. A D gene is named only where the DNA matches it firmly. Where a row states a size, it is once, few, many or the class of an expanded clone; other rows omit it.

cdr3_nt cdr3_aa d_call j_call clone_size v_call cdr3_length
TGCGCCAGTCAAGCCTGGGGCGGGGAGACCCAGTACTTC CASQAWGGETQYF NA TRBJ2-5 NA TRBV5-1 13
TGTGCCAGCAGCGTATCATCCGGGGGATACTACGAGCAGTACTTC CASSVSSGGYYEQYF NA TRBJ2-7 NA TRBV9 15
TGCGCCAGCAGCTTGGGACTAGCGGAGAACAATGAGCAGTTCTTC CASSLGLAENNEQFF TRBD2 TRBJ2-1 NA TRBV5-1 15
TGTGCCAGCAGCCAAGTCCAACTAGCCCCCCAAGAGACCCAGTACTTC CASSQVQLAPQETQYF NA TRBJ2-5 NA TRBV4-2 16
TGTGCCAGTAGTATGAGGACCCCGTACAATGAGCAGTTCTTC CASSMRTPYNEQFF NA TRBJ2-1 NA TRBV19 14
TGTGCCAGCAGCTTAGCCAGGGGCGTTGGCTACACCTTC CASSLARGVGYTF NA TRBJ1-2 once TRBV7-9 13
TGCGCCAGCAGCTCGGACGGCTACGAGCAGTACTTC CASSSDGYEQYF NA TRBJ2-7 NA TRBV5-1 12
TGTGCCAGCAACCTCGTCGGGAGGGCCGTGGAGACCCAGTACTTC CASNLVGRAVETQYF TRBD2 TRBJ2-5 NA TRBV28 15
TGTGCCAGCAGCAGACAGGGAGAATGGGAAGCTTTCTTT CASSRQGEWEAFF TRBD1 TRBJ1-1 NA TRBV6-1 13
TGCGCCAGCAGCCAAGTTAAGGGAAATCAGCCCCAGCATTTT CASSQVKGNQPQHF NA TRBJ1-5 few TRBV4-1 14
TGCGCCAGCAGCCCTCAGCGGTCCTCGACAGATACGCAGTATTTT CASSPQRSSTDTQYF NA TRBJ2-3 once TRBV5-1 15
TGCAGCGTTGAAGGCCAGGACTATGGCTACACCTTC CSVEGQDYGYTF NA TRBJ1-2 NA TRBV29-1 12
TGCGCCAGCAGCGCCCTTAGGGAGGAAGTGGAGACCCAGTACTTC CASSALREEVETQYF NA TRBJ2-5 NA TRBV5-1 15
TGCGCCAGCAGCCTTAGGTTTTACGGGCCCAATGAGCAGTTCTTC CASSLRFYGPNEQFF NA TRBJ2-1 NA TRBV4-1 15
TGTGCTAGTGGTTGGGGGACAGGGCCCTACGAGCAGTACTTC CASGWGTGPYEQYF TRBD1 TRBJ2-7 NA TRBV12-5 14
TGTGCCAGCAGCTTAGTGGGGACCAAAAGCTACGAGCAGTACTTC CASSLVGTKSYEQYF NA TRBJ2-7 few TRBV11-2 15
TGCAGCGTCAAAGGGGGGACATTAGGGAACACCGGGGAGCTGTTTTTT CSVKGGTLGNTGELFF NA TRBJ2-2 NA TRBV29-1 16
TGTGCCAGCGGGGTAGGGGGCGAGCAGTACTTC CASGVGGEQYF NA TRBJ2-7 NA TRBV27 11
TGCGCCAGCAGCCAAATGAGCGGGAGGGGGGCAGAGACCCAGTACTTC CASSQMSGRGAETQYF TRBD2 TRBJ2-5 NA TRBV4-3 16
TGCAGCGTTGCGGTAGCGGGAGGTGATACGCAGTATTTT CSVAVAGGDTQYF TRBD2 TRBJ2-3 NA TRBV29-1 13
TGTGCCAGCAGCTTGATGTCGGACAATGAAGCTTTCTTT CASSLMSDNEAFF NA TRBJ1-1 NA TRBV5-4 13
TGTGCCAGCAGCTGGACAGGGAACGAGCAGTACTTC CASSWTGNEQYF TRBD1 TRBJ2-7 NA TRBV7-9 12
TGTGCCAGCAGCCCCCCCTGGGGGGATGGCTACACCTTC CASSPPWGDGYTF NA TRBJ1-2 few TRBV11-1 13
TGCGCCAGCAGCCAACTTGGGACTAGCGAGTTTCTCGAGCAGTACTTC CASSQLGTSEFLEQYF TRBD2 TRBJ2-7 NA TRBV4-1 16
TGCGCCAGCAGCCTGAGCGGCTACGAGCAGTACTTC CASSLSGYEQYF NA TRBJ2-7 NA TRBV5-1 12
TGTGCCAGCAGCCTCCAGGACAGACTCTACGAGCAGTACTTC CASSLQDRLYEQYF NA TRBJ2-7 once TRBV7-3 14
TGTGCCAGCAGCTCCCTGGCGGGAGGGCCGGATGAGCAGTTCTTC CASSSLAGGPDEQFF TRBD2 TRBJ2-1 few TRBV7-9 15
TGCAGCGTTCAGGGACGCACCGGGGAGCTGTTTTTT CSVQGRTGELFF NA TRBJ2-2 NA TRBV29-1 12
TGTGCCAGCAGCAAACTAGCCCCCGAGACCCAGTACTTC CASSKLAPETQYF NA TRBJ2-5 NA TRBV11-2 13
TGCAGCGTGCCTCGGGACTACCGGAAACCCTACAATGAGCAGTTCTTC CSVPRDYRKPYNEQFF TRBD2 TRBJ2-1 NA TRBV29-1 16
TGTGCCAGCAGCCCCCGGGAGACCTCGATGAACACTGAAGCTTTCTTT CASSPRETSMNTEAFF NA TRBJ1-1 NA TRBV14 16
TGTGCCTGGGGCTTTAGGGGGTTTGATTCACCCCTCCACTTT CAWGFRGFDSPLHF NA TRBJ1-6 NA TRBV30 14
TGTGCCAGCAGCTTCCCGCGGGAGTCGGCCAACACCGGGGAGCTGTTTTTT CASSFPRESANTGELFF TRBD2 TRBJ2-2 few TRBV11-2 17
TGTGCCAGCAGTGACGAGGGGCGTGAAGCTTTCTTT CASSDEGREAFF NA TRBJ1-1 NA TRBV2 12
TGTGCCAGCAGCATTAGCGGGAGGGGAAATGAGCAGTTCTTC CASSISGRGNEQFF TRBD2 TRBJ2-1 NA TRBV6-6 14
TGCGCCAGCAGCCAAGAAGGACGGACAGGGGCTTGGGAGCAGTACTTC CASSQEGRTGAWEQYF TRBD1 TRBJ2-7 NA TRBV4-1 16
TGTGCCAGCGCCCGCGGCGGCGAGCAGTACTTC CASARGGEQYF NA TRBJ2-7 NA TRBV27 11
TGCAGCGCTCCCCCGGGACTAGTCGAGGAGACCCAGTACTTC CSAPPGLVEETQYF TRBD2 TRBJ2-5 few TRBV29-1 14
TGTGCCAGCTCACCATCGACGGGTTCCTACGAGCAGTACTTC CASSPSTGSYEQYF NA TRBJ2-7 NA TRBV18 14
TGTGCCAGCAGTGAGATTGGACAGGGGACCTACGAGCAGTACTTC CASSEIGQGTYEQYF TRBD1 TRBJ2-7 NA TRBV4-2 15
TGTGCCAGCAAAAGGGGGGGGAACGAGCAGTACTTC CASKRGGNEQYF NA TRBJ2-7 NA TRBV7-8 12
TGTGCCAGCAGCGTAGTGGCGGGAGCGGAGTACGAGCAGTACTTC CASSVVAGAEYEQYF TRBD2 TRBJ2-7 NA TRBV9 15